This entry describes one T cell receptor beta chain. As yet, its antigen is unknown. Germline CDR1 is LNHDA and CDR2 is SQIVND (reference sequence). With 4 bases removed from V and 0 bases from J, the gap between germline ends came to 13 bases. The CDR3 loop spans 15 amino acids. Using immunoSEQ multiplex PCR, the repertoire was profiled, and TCRdb retains in-frame clones only, with some absent. This table has under 130,000 clones, 70% to 90% appearing once. These data are taken from a study of T cell responses to AZD1222 COVID-19 vaccine. Notes on the study in general: Unmutated variant regions reportedly attract nearly half of all spike-specific TCRs.

The TCR comes from an adult who received the AZD1222 COVID-19 vaccine. The genes are TRBV19 and TRBJ2-7; no clear D. Sequencing was performed on peripheral blood, taken 28 days after the second AZD1222 dose. CDR3 coding DNA: TGTGCCAGTAGTAGTCACGCAGAGGTCTCCTACGAGCAGTACTTC. Residues: CASSSHAEVSYEQYF.